This section outlines one T cell receptor (beta chain) sequence together with its context. Individuals having autoimmune disease history or systemic immunosuppression were not enrolled. This specimen comes from a study of OX40 agonist ivuxolimab in advanced cancers. Overall study: Prior anti-PD-1, anti-PD-L1 or anti-CTLA-4 therapy did not bar entry, and approximately 43% had some.

The assay was immunoSEQ multiplex PCR, and TCRdb's table has in-frame clones only and misses some. The sample includes about 50,000 clones, under 90% seen only once; the top ten take over 1.1%. Material: CD4+ or CD8+ T cells sorted from blood, obtained in a trial of the OX40 agonist ivuxolimab. The sequence came from an adult with an advanced solid tumor such as melanoma, head and neck, liver or kidney cancer.

The DNA of the CDR3 is TGTGCCAGTAGTTGGGATGCTGCGGGAGGCCCCTATGGCTACACCTTC. Its protein is CASSWDAAGGPYGYTF. The rearrangement joins TRBV19 to TRBJ1-2, with no clear D. Germline CDR1 LNHDA, CDR2 SQIVND (reference sequence). V was clipped by 5 bases and J by 4 bases, with 20 bases between them. The CDR3 runs to 16 residues.